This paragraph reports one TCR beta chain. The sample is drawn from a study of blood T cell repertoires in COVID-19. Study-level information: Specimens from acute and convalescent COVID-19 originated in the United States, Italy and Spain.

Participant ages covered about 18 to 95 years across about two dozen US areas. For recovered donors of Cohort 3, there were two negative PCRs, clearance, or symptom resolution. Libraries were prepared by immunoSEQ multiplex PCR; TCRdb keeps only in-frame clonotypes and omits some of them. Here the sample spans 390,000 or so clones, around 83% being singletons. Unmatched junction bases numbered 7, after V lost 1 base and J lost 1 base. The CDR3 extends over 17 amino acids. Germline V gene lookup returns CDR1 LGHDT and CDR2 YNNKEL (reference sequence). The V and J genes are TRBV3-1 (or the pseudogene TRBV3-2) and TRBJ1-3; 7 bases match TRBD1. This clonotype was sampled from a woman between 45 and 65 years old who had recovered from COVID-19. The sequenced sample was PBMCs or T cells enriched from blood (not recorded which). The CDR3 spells CASSQGGHRGSGNTIYF. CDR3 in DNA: TGTGCCAGCAGCCAAGGGGGGCACAGGGGTTCTGGAAACACCATATATTTT.